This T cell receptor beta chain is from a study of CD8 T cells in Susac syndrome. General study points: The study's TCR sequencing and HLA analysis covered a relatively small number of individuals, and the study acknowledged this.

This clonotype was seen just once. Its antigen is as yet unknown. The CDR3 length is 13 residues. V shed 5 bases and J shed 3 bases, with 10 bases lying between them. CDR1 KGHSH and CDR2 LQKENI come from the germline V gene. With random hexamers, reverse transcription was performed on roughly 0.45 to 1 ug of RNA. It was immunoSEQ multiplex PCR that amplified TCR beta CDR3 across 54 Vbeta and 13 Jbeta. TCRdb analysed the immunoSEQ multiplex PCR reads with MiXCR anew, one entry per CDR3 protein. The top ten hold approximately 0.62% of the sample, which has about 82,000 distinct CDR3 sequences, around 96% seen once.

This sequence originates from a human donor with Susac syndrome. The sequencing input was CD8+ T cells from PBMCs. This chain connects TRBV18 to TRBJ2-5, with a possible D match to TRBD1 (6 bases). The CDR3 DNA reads TGTGCCAGCTCAGGGGGCTTAGAAGAGACCCAGTACTTC. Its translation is CASSGGLEETQYF.